One and the same sample provided the 3 T cell receptor beta chains below, sequenced in a study of T cell repertoires in ileal Crohn's disease. Libraries were prepared by immunoSEQ multiplex PCR; TCRdb keeps only in-frame clonotypes and omits some of them. The table shows fewer than 20,000 clones, with about 75% occurring only once. Sample: ileal tissue. The receptors come from an adult with Crohn's disease.

By share of the sample, this clone is medium-sized (0.01 to 0.1%). DNA of the CDR3: TGTGCCTCCACTCGCAGGGGGGACACTGAAGCTTTCTTT. Residues: CASTRRGDTEAFF. The rearrangement uses TRBV30 and TRBJ1-1; 7 nucleotides line up with TRBD1. Looked up from germline, CDR1 is GTSNPN and CDR2 is SVGIG (reference sequence). V dropped 7 bases and J dropped 3; count of bases not matched to a gene: 8. This CDR3 contains 13 residues.

The chain is built from TRBV11-3 and TRBJ1-3; D gene uncertain. The V end was cut by 1 base, the J end by 4 bases, with 14 bases between. This CDR3 is built from 16 residues. Germline assignment: CDR1 SGHNT and CDR2 YENEEA. The CDR3 region is CASSLGAVRLGNTIYF. The CDR3 nucleotides are TGTGCCAGCAGCTTAGGAGCGGTCCGGCTAGGAAACACCATATATTTT. The full variable domain, with the rest looked up from reference TRBV11-3 and TRBJ1-3, is EAGVVQSPRYKIIEKKQPVAFWCNPISGHNTLYWYLQNLGQGPELLIRYENEEAVDDSQLPKDRFSAERLKGVDSTLKIQPAELGDSAVYLCASSLGAVRLGNTIYFGEGSWLTVV.

The chain employs TRBV11-2 and TRBJ1-2; the match to TRBD1 covers 7 bases. With 1 base clipped from V and 4 bases from J, the junction kept 12 bases outside the gene matches. The CDR3 spans 17 residues. In germline, CDR1 is SGHAT, CDR2 FQNNGV. The CDR3 spells CASSLGTMPGTAYGYTF. The CDR3 nucleotides are TGTGCCAGCAGCTTAGGAACGATGCCCGGGACAGCCTATGGCTACACCTTC. The full variable domain, completed using reference TRBV11-2 and TRBJ1-2, is EAGVAQSPRYKIIEKRQSVAFWCNPISGHATLYWYQQILGQGPKLLIQFQNNGVVDDSQLPKDRFSAERLKGVDSTLKIQPAKLEDSAVYLCASSLGTMPGTAYGYTFGSGTRLTVV.